This T cell receptor (beta chain) was profiled in a study of early T cells in non-severe SARS-CoV-2 infection. About the research overall: Chains stayed unpaired after sequencing of bulk RNA from unsorted whole blood. Points from the study as a whole: A preference for anti-spike CD8 responses marked VDJdb matching, which missed private and CD4 specificities.

Trimming removed 3 bases from V and 5 bases from J, with 13 bases in between. Germline V lookup: CDR1 SGHVS, CDR2 FQNEAQ. The CDR3 runs to 14 residues. This clonotype occurred many times. Its cognate antigen is unknown. Individual cDNA molecules received unique molecular identifiers. TCRdb reprocessed the 5' RACE reads via MiXCR and lists one record per CDR3 protein. The table has tens of thousands of distinct CDR3 sequences, approximately 15% seen once. This chain joins TRBV7-8 and TRBJ1-1; perhaps TRBD1 as D (6 bases). Sequencing used whole blood. This sequence originates from an adult who was a healthcare worker with PCR-confirmed SARS-CoV-2 infection or an uninfected control (not recorded which). CDR3 sequence reads: CASSLVAGETEAFF. Written as DNA, the CDR3 is TGTGCCAGCAGCTTGGTTGCAGGGGAAACTGAAGCTTTCTTT.